Below, one TCR beta chain is given with its context. Its antigen is as yet unknown. The data were taken from a study of response to subunit inactivated influenza vaccine. MiXCR was run by TCRdb on the RT-PCR reads, yielding one entry per CDR3 protein. The sample records about 650,000 distinct CDR3 sequences, around a sixth being singletons. Study results and caveats: Authors suggested that a seasonal influenza vaccination recruits few new T cells each time.

Germline V gives CDR1 DFQATT, CDR2 SNEGSKA (reference sequence). V was pared by 3 bases and J by 5 bases, with 17 bases between. This CDR3 is built from 14 residues. This chain uses TRBV20-1 with TRBJ2-7; possibly TRBD1 for D (6 bases). This TCR came from a man aged 50-59 years who received an inactivated influenza vaccine. This material consisted of PBMCs from blood, taken 11 to 12 days after vaccination. CDR3 in DNA: TGCAGTGCTAGTGGACAGACCGGCGGGCACGAGCAGTACTTC. Translating it yields CSASGQTGGHEQYF.